The 15 T cell receptor beta chains in this list originate from one sample, sequenced in a study of blood T cell repertoires in COVID-19. Data came from immunoSEQ multiplex PCR; TCRdb stores just in-frame clones and leaves some out. Among some 150,000 clones listed, around 84% were seen once. The sequenced sample consisted of peripheral blood. The receptors originated from a man in his forties with acute or convalescent COVID-19.

The rearrangement joins TRBV9 to TRBJ1-1; D perhaps matches TRBD1 (6 bases). This CDR3 contains 14 residues. V lost 4 bases and J lost 6, with 16 bases in between. Germline loops: CDR1 SGDLS, CDR2 YYNGEE. CDR3 amino acids: CASSPRTGQSEAFF. In DNA form, the CDR3 reads TGTGCCAGCAGCCCCCGGACCGGACAGTCTGAAGCTTTCTTT. The entire variable domain, with the rest obtained from reference TRBV9 and TRBJ1-1, is as follows: DSGVTQTPKHLITATGQRVTLRCSPRSGDLSVYWYQQSLDQGLQFLIQYYNGEERAKGNILERFSAQQFPDLHSELNLSSLELGDSALYFCASSPRTGQSEAFFGQGTRLTVV.

The V call is TRBV28, the J call TRBJ1-2; no definite D call. Per the germline V gene, CDR1 is MDHEN and CDR2 is SYDVKM. This CDR3 is 12 amino acids long. The V and J ends lost 5 bases and 4 bases respectively, with 8 bases between them. CDR3 residues: CASSPYGYGYTF. CDR3 bases: TGTGCCAGCAGTCCCTACGGCTATGGCTACACCTTC.

The rearrangement joins TRBV11-1 to TRBJ2-5; TRBD2 matches at 7 bases. The germline gives CDR1 SGHAT, CDR2 FQDESV (reference sequence). The CDR3 totals 17 residues. Trimming at V came to 0 bases and at J to 1 base, leaving 8 bases not matched to a gene. CDR3 region: CASSLAAASGSQETQYF. The CDR3, as DNA: TGTGCCAGCAGCTTAGCGGCGGCTAGCGGAAGCCAAGAGACCCAGTACTTC.

The gene calls are TRBV28 and TRBJ1-5, with D perhaps TRBD1 (5 bases). The ends were cut back, 7 bases at V and 6 bases at J, with 10 bases in the middle. The germline V gene encodes CDR1 MDHEN and CDR2 SYDVKM. The length of the CDR3 is 12 residues. The CDR3 sequence is CASNGASQPQHF. CDR3 in DNA: TGTGCCAGCAATGGGGCAAGTCAGCCCCAGCATTTT.

The rearrangement links TRBV13 to TRBJ2-7, with D possibly TRBD1 on 5 matching bases. The CDR3 length is 14 residues. V was cut by 5 bases and J by 5 bases, with 16 bases left in between. CDR1 and CDR2 from the germline V gene are PRHDT and FYEKMQ (reference sequence). CDR3 coding DNA: TGTGCCAGCAGCAAAAACAGGAATGGAGACGAGCAGTACTTC. Translation gives CASSKNRNGDEQYF.

The V call is TRBV7-2, the J call TRBJ2-1; TRBD2 aligns across 12 bases. The germline gives CDR1 SGHTA, CDR2 FQGNSA. Trimming at V came to 4 bases and at J to 9 bases, leaving 7 bases not matched to a gene. The CDR3 sequence is 15 residues long. The CDR3 loop reads CASSSTSGGTVEQFF. In DNA form, the CDR3 reads TGTGCCAGCAGCTCGACTAGCGGGGGTACGGTTGAGCAGTTCTTC.

J is TRBJ1-1 and V is TRBV9, with TRBD1 matching 7 bases. CDR3 length: 17 residues. CDR1 is SGDLS and CDR2 is YYNGEE in the germline V gene. The V segment lost 3 bases and the J segment 1 base; nucleotides outside the gene matches: 12. The CDR3 here is CASSATLTGPGNTEAFF. CDR3 bases: TGTGCCAGCAGCGCTACACTGACAGGGCCCGGGAACACTGAAGCTTTCTTT.

The chain links TRBV11-1 to TRBJ2-7; D possibly corresponds to TRBD2 (5 bases). The germline gives CDR1 SGHAT, CDR2 FQDESV (reference sequence). CDR3 size: 15 residues. V lost 5 bases to trimming and J lost 3 bases, with 17 bases between them. In DNA form, the CDR3 reads TGTGCCAGCAGCCTCCTTCCCGGGGTCGACTACGAGCAGTACTTC. Amino acids: CASSLLPGVDYEQYF. The whole variable domain, remainder taken from reference TRBV11-1 and TRBJ2-7, is EAEVAQSPRYKITEKSQAVAFWCDPISGHATLYWYRQILGQGPELLVQFQDESVVDDSQLPKDRFSAERLKGVDSTLKIQPAELGDSAMYLCASSLLPGVDYEQYFGPGTRLTVT.

The chain is built from TRBV5-1 and TRBJ1-6, with 7 bases aligning to TRBD1. From germline, CDR1 is SGHRS and CDR2 YFSETQ. This CDR3 has 17 residues. The V gene end was trimmed by 0 bases and the J gene end by 10 bases; junction bases not matched to a gene: 13. The CDR3 sequence is CASSLGLVGDRQSPLHF. Here the CDR3 DNA reads TGCGCCAGCAGCTTGGGTTTAGTGGGGGACAGACAATCACCCCTCCACTTT.

V and J are TRBV9 and TRBJ1-2; 7 bases are shared with TRBD1. CDR1 is SGDLS, CDR2 YYNGEE, per germline. J was trimmed by 6 bases and V by 3 bases; bases with no gene match: 11. The CDR3 has 15 amino acids. CDR3 bases: TGTGCCAGCAGCGCCGCGGGGGGGACAGCCAATGGCTACACCTTC. Translated: CASSAAGGTANGYTF.

This sequence joins TRBV12-3 or TRBV12-4 and TRBJ1-5, with a possible D match to TRBD1 (6 bases). V lost 5 bases, J lost 5 bases, and 7 bases lay in between. This CDR3 has 12 amino acids. The CDR3 loop is CASSDRYQPQHF. CDR3 sequence (DNA): TGTGCCAGCAGTGACAGGTATCAGCCCCAGCATTTT.

This rearrangement joins TRBV5-8 to TRBJ1-3, with TRBD1 identical over 9 bases. CDR1 is SGHTS, CDR2 YDEGEE, per germline. V lost 4 bases to trimming and J lost 4 bases; unmatched junction nucleotides: 9. The CDR3 sequence is 16 residues long. CDR3 amino acids: CASSGNRGRTGNTIYF. CDR3 DNA sequence: TGTGCCAGCAGCGGGAACAGGGGGCGCACGGGAAACACCATATATTTT.

This rearrangement joins TRBV5-1 to TRBJ2-7; D is possibly TRBD2 (5 bases). The CDR3 is 14 amino acids. V lost 6 bases and J lost 7, with 20 bases in between. Germline loops: CDR1 SGHRS, CDR2 YFSETQ. The CDR3 nucleotides read TGCGCCAGCACCAGAGGCGGGCTGGAATATGAGCAGTACTTC. Translated, it gives CASTRGGLEYEQYF.

V usage is TRBV7-9 and J usage is TRBJ1-3; tentatively, D is TRBD1 (6 bases). V dropped 5 bases and J dropped 2 bases, with 16 bases sitting between them. Germline V gene data show CDR1 as SEHNR and CDR2 as FQNEAQ (reference sequence). The CDR3 loop spans 16 amino acids. CDR3 in amino acids: CASSQGTRIAGNTIYF. The CDR3 DNA sequence: TGTGCCAGCAGCCAGGGGACGAGGATCGCTGGAAACACCATATATTTT. The complete variable domain, with remaining parts taken from reference TRBV7-9 and TRBJ1-3, reads DTGVSQNPRHKITKRGQNVTFRCDPISEHNRLYWYRQTLGQGPEFLTYFQNEAQLEKSRLLSDRFSAERPKGSFSTLEIQRTEQGDSAMYLCASSQGTRIAGNTIYFGEGSWLTVV.

There are a few counts of this clone. J is TRBJ1-2 and V is TRBV5-4; a possible D gene is TRBD1 (6 bases). The CDR3 covers 14 residues. Between the trimmed V and J ends, which lost 0 bases and 3 bases, there was a span of 9 bases. In germline, CDR1 is SGHNT, CDR2 YYREEE (reference sequence). Here the CDR3 DNA reads TGTGCCAGCAGCTTGGGGACAGACGACTATGGCTACACCTTC. This encodes CASSLGTDDYGYTF.